The rows below give T cell receptor beta chains drawn from one sample of a study of pediatric ulcerative colitis. The assay was immunoSEQ multiplex PCR, and TCRdb's table has in-frame clones only and misses some. The table has roughly 45,000 clones, 78% seen once. The sample consisted of gut tissue. The receptors shown here come from a girl aged 10 to 17 with moderate ulcerative colitis. The CDR3 runs from the conserved cysteine through the conserved F or W. Each record gives: V gene, D gene, J gene, clone size, CDR3 DNA, CDR3 protein. D genes are given only for firm matches. Clone size appears in some rows only: once, few, many, or a class for an expanded clone.

>TRBV19|NA|TRBJ2-2|NA
TGTGCCAGTAGTATCAGGAGAGGGGAGCTGTTTTTT
CASSIRRGELFF
>TRBV19|NA|TRBJ1-2|NA
TGTGCCAGTAGTATAGAGGGATCAAACTATGGCTACACCTTC
CASSIEGSNYGYTF
>TRBV28|NA|TRBJ1-5|NA
TGTGCCATCGAAGGGGGAGAGATTTATAGCAATCAGCCCCAGCATTTT
CAIEGGEIYSNQPQHF
>TRBV6-5|NA|TRBJ1-1|NA
TGTGCCAGCAGTTACGAGGGTGAAGCTTTCTTT
CASSYEGEAFF
>TRBV5-1|NA|TRBJ2-2|NA
TGCGCCAGCAGGCGGCTGGGAACCACCGGGGAGCTGTTTTTT
CASRRLGTTGELFF
>TRBV7-9|NA|TRBJ2-1|NA
TGTGCCAGCACCCCCCAGGGGACGGGTCATGAGCAGTTCTTC
CASTPQGTGHEQFF
>TRBV5-1|NA|TRBJ2-2|NA
TGCGCCAGCAGCTTGTATCCGGGATACACCACCGGGGAGCTGTTTTTT
CASSLYPGYTTGELFF
>TRBV6-1|NA|TRBJ1-1|NA
TGTGCCAGCAGTGAAGGTAGGACAGAGAACACTGAAGCTTTCTTT
CASSEGRTENTEAFF
>TRBV11-2|NA|TRBJ1-6|NA
TGTGCCAGCAGCTTAGTAGGCCGACCTGGATATAATTCACCCCTCCACTTT
CASSLVGRPGYNSPLHF
>TRBV5-1|NA|TRBJ1-5|NA
TGCGCCAGCAGCTTGGGGATTACAGGTTTCAATCAGCCCCAGCATTTT
CASSLGITGFNQPQHF
>TRBV2|NA|TRBJ2-1|NA
TGTGCCAGCAGAGGGTCGTGGGGGGCAAGTGATGAGCAGTTCTTC
CASRGSWGASDEQFF
>TRBV11-2|TRBD1|TRBJ2-7|few
TGTGCCAGCAGCATTCTGACAGGGGGTGCCACTCAGCAGTACTTC
CASSILTGGATQQYF
>TRBV13|TRBD2|TRBJ2-1|NA
TGTGCCAGCAGCCCGCGGACTAGCGGGGTCCGCAATGAGCAGTTCTTC
CASSPRTSGVRNEQFF
>TRBV5-1|TRBD1|TRBJ1-2|NA
TGTGCCAGCAGCTTGACGACAGGGCGCGGCTACACCTTC
CASSLTTGRGYTF
>TRBV16|NA|TRBJ2-7|NA
TGTGCCAGCAGCCAAGTAAAGCCCGACGAGCAGTACTTC
CASSQVKPDEQYF
>TRBV7-2|NA|TRBJ1-2|NA
TGTGCCCGCAGCTTAGGGGGGGCGGGCTACACCTTC
CARSLGGAGYTF
>TRBV29-1|TRBD1|TRBJ2-7|few
TGCAGCGTAAGTCCCGGGACAGTTTTAGGTATCAACGAGCAGTACTTC
CSVSPGTVLGINEQYF
>TRBV7-2|NA|TRBJ2-1|NA
TGTGCCAGCAGCTTAGCGGGAACCTACAATGAGCAGTTCTTC
CASSLAGTYNEQFF
>TRBV28|NA|TRBJ2-5|NA
TGTGCCAGCAGTTCGGAGTGGACCCAGTACTTC
CASSSEWTQYF
>TRBV30|NA|TRBJ1-2|NA
TGTGCCTGGAGTGTTGGGGGCTATGGCTACACCTTC
CAWSVGGYGYTF
>TRBV4-1|NA|TRBJ2-3|NA
TGCGCCAGCAGGGGGTCCAGAACCGGCACAGATACGCAGTATTTT
CASRGSRTGTDTQYF
>TRBV7-9|NA|TRBJ1-5|NA
TGTGCCAGCAGCCCGAGTAGGGGTTCTGGTCAGCCCCAGCATTTT
CASSPSRGSGQPQHF
>TRBV7-2|NA|TRBJ2-7|NA
TGTGCCAGCAGCTTAGTCCACCTTGACGGGAGCGACAACCCCTACGAGCAGTACTTC
CASSLVHLDGSDNPYEQYF
>TRBV10-3|NA|TRBJ2-3|NA
TGTGCCATCAGTGAGTCGACTCCGTGGAGTAGCACAGATACGCAGTATTTT
CAISESTPWSSTDTQYF
>TRBV7-9|NA|TRBJ1-2|few
TGTGCCAGCAGCTTAAGTCGTGGGTACGGTGGCTACACCTTC
CASSLSRGYGGYTF
>TRBV7-9|NA|TRBJ2-7|medium-sized
TGTGCCAGCCGCCGGGACTCACCTCCAAGCGAGCAGTACTTC
CASRRDSPPSEQYF
>TRBV6-5|NA|TRBJ2-7|NA
TGTGCCAGCACAACACTGGGGGATCGCTACGAGCAGTACTTC
CASTTLGDRYEQYF
>TRBV30|NA|TRBJ1-2|NA
TGTGCCTGGAGCGCGGGTAGGAACTATGGCTACACCTTC
CAWSAGRNYGYTF
>TRBV6-4|TRBD1|TRBJ2-6|NA
TGTGCCAGCAGTGAAGGGGACAGGGATATCGCCGGGGCCAACGTCCTGACTTTC
CASSEGDRDIAGANVLTF
>TRBV2|NA|TRBJ2-1|once
TGTGCCAGCAGAAGGACCACTGACAATGAGCAGTTCTTC
CASRRTTDNEQFF
>TRBV4-1|NA|TRBJ2-1|NA
TGCGCCAGCAGCCAAGATCGTTGGGGGACACCCTTATACAATGAGCAGTTCTTC
CASSQDRWGTPLYNEQFF
>TRBV7-9|TRBD2|TRBJ2-7|NA
TGTGCCAGCAGCACTTCTAGCGGGATTCTATACGAGCAGTACTTC
CASSTSSGILYEQYF
>TRBV11-2|TRBD1|TRBJ1-1|NA
TGTGCCACCATCCCGAGGGGGCCGAACACTGAAGCTTTCTTT
CATIPRGPNTEAFF
>TRBV19|TRBD2|TRBJ2-1|NA
TGTGCCAGTAAACAGATGACTAGCGGGAGTACCTACAATGAGCAGTTCTTC
CASKQMTSGSTYNEQFF
>TRBV5-1|NA|TRBJ2-1|once
TGCGCCAGCAGCTTGGGGGCCGCCCTATCCTACAATGAGCAGTTCTTC
CASSLGAALSYNEQFF
>TRBV7-2|NA|TRBJ1-1|NA
TGTGCCAGCAGCTCTTTAACAGAGGGAGCTTTCTTT
CASSSLTEGAFF
>TRBV30|NA|TRBJ1-1|few
TGTGCCTGGAGTGGGGGGACGGGGGCGCAGATGTCAGCTTTCTTT
CAWSGGTGAQMSAFF
>TRBV5-1|TRBD1|TRBJ1-1|NA
TGCGCCAGCAGCGCCCTAGGACAGGGAGACACTGAAGCTTTCTTT
CASSALGQGDTEAFF
>TRBV6-5|TRBD2|TRBJ2-7|NA
TGTGCCACCTCCTACCTACTAGCGGGGACCTACGAGCAGTACTTC
CATSYLLAGTYEQYF
>TRBV6-5|NA|TRBJ2-7|NA
TGTGCCAGCAGACCGACGTATATCTCCTACGAGCAGTACTTC
CASRPTYISYEQYF
>TRBV11-2|TRBD1|TRBJ1-1|few
TGTGCCAGCAGCTTGCAGGGGGCCACTGAAGCTTTCTTT
CASSLQGATEAFF
>TRBV10-3|NA|TRBJ2-7|NA
TGTGCCATCAGTGAGGAGGTGACCTACGAGCAGTACTTC
CAISEEVTYEQYF
>TRBV19|NA|TRBJ1-1|NA
TGTGCCAGTAGTATTGACCCAACGAGCACTGAAGCTTTCTTT
CASSIDPTSTEAFF
>TRBV7-2|TRBD1|TRBJ1-1|NA
TGTGCCAGCAGCTTAACAGGGGGCACTGAAGCTTTCTTT
CASSLTGGTEAFF
>TRBV7-8|NA|TRBJ1-1|NA
TGTGCCAGCAGCTTAGACGTCCCAGGGTTACGGGCTTTCTTT
CASSLDVPGLRAFF
>TRBV27|NA|TRBJ2-7|NA
TGTGCCAGCAGTTTATCGGCCGACTACGAGCAGTACTTC
CASSLSADYEQYF
>TRBV25-1|NA|TRBJ2-3|NA
TGTGCCAGCAGTGAACCGGCCGTTTATACGCAGTATTTT
CASSEPAVYTQYF
>TRBV30|NA|TRBJ2-6|NA
TGTGCCTGGCTACCGTGGGGGGCCAACGTCCTGACTTTC
CAWLPWGANVLTF
>TRBV6-6|NA|TRBJ1-1|NA
TGTGCCAGCAACAGGTTCGGCCTAAACACTGAAGCTTTCTTT
CASNRFGLNTEAFF